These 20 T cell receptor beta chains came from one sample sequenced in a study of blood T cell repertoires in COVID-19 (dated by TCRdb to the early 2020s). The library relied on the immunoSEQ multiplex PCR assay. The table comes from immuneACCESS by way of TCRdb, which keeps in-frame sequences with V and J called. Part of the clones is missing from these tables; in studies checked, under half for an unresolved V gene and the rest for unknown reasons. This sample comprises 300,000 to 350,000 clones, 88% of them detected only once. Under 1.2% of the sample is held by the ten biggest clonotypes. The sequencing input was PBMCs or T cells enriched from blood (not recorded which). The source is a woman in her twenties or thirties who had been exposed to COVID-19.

CDR3 in DNA: TGTGCCAGCACGGGTGCGGGCTACGAGCAGTACTTC. Translation: CASTGAGYEQYF. The chain joins TRBV12-3 or TRBV12-4 to TRBJ2-7; a possible D gene is TRBD2 (5 bases). V dropped 7 bases and J dropped 3 bases, with 10 bases sitting between them. The CDR3 is 12 residues long.

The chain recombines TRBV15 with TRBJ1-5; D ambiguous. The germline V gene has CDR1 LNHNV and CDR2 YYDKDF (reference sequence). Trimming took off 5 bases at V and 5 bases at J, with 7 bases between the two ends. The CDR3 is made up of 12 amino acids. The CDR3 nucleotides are TGTGCCACCAGCTCCGGAGATCAGCCCCAGCATTTT. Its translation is CATSSGDQPQHF.

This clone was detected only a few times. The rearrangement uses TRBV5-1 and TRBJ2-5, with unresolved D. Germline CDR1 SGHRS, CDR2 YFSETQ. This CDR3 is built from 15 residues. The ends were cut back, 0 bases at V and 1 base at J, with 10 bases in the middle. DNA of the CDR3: TGCGCCAGCAGCTTGGTGGCAGAACCCCAAGAGACCCAGTACTTC. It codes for CASSLVAEPQETQYF.

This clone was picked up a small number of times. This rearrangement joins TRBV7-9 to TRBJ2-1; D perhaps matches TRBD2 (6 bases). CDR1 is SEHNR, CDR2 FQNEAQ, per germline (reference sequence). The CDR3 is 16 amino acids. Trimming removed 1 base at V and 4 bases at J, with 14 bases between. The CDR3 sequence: CASSLGVGGVYNEQFF. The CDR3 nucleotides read TGTGCCAGCAGCTTAGGGGTGGGAGGAGTATACAATGAGCAGTTCTTC.

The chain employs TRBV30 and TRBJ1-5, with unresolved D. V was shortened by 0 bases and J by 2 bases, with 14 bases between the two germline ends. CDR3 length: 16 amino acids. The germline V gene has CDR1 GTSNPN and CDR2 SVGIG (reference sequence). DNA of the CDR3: TGTGCCTGGAGTGTACCGGGGATCCGCGGCAATCAGCCCCAGCATTTT. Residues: CAWSVPGIRGNQPQHF.

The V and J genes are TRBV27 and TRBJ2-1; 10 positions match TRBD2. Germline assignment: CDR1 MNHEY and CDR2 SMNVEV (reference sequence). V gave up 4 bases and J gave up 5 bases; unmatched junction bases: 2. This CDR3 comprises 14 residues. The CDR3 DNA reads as TGTGCCAGCAGTTCTAGCGGGGGACACAATGAGCAGTTCTTC. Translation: CASSSSGGHNEQFF.

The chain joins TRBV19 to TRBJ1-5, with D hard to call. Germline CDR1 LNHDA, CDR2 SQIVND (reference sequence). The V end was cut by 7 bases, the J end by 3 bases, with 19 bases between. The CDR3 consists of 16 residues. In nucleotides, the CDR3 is TGTGCCAGTACCCCCGTCGGTATGATTCACAATCAGCCCCAGCATTTT. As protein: CASTPVGMIHNQPQHF.

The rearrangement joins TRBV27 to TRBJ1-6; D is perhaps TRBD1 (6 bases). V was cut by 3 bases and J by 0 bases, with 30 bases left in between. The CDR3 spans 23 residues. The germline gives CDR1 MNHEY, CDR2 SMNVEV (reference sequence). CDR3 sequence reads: CASSFYPHKTGPVDYSYNSPLHF. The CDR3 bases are TGTGCCAGCAGTTTCTACCCGCATAAGACAGGCCCTGTGGATTACTCCTATAATTCACCCCTCCACTTT.

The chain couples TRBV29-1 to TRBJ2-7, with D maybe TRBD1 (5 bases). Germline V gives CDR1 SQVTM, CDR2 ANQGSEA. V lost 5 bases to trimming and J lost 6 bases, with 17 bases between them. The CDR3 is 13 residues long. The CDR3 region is CSVWTPRDGEQYF. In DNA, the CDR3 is TGCAGCGTTTGGACACCCAGAGACGGCGAGCAGTACTTC.

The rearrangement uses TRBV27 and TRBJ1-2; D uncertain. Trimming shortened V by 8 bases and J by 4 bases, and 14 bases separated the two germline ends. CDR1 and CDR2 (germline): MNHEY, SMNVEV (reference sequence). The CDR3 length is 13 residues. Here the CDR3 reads CASSLEGGYGYTF. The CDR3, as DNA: TGTGCCAGCTCCCTCGAGGGCGGCTATGGCTACACCTTC.

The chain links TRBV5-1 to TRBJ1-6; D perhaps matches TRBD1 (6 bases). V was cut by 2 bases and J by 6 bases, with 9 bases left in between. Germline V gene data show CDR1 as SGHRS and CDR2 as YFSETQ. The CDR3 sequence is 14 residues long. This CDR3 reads CASSFADSNSPLHF. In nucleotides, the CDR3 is TGCGCCAGCAGCTTCGCGGACAGTAATTCACCCCTCCACTTT.

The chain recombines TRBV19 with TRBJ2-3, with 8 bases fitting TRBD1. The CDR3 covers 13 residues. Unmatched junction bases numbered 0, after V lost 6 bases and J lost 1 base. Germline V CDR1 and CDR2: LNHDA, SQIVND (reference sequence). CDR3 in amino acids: CASRQGGTDTQYF. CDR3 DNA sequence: TGTGCCAGTAGACAGGGGGGCACAGATACGCAGTATTTT. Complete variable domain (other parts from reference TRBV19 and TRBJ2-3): DGGITQSPKYLFRKEGQNVTLSCEQNLNHDAMYWYRQDPGQGLRLIYYSQIVNDFQKGDIAEGYSVSREKKESFPLTVTSAQKNPTAFYLCASRQGGTDTQYFGPGTRLTVL.

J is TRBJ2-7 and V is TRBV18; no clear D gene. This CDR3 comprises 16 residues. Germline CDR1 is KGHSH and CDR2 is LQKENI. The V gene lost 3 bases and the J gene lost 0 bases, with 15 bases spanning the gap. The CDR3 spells CASSPPAQAVSYEQYF. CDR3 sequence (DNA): TGTGCCAGCTCACCCCCGGCGCAGGCAGTCTCCTACGAGCAGTACTTC.

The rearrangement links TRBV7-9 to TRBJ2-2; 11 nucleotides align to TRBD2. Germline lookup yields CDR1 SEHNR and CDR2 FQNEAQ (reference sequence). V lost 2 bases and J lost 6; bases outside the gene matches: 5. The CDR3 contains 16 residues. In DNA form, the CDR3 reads TGTGCCAGCAGCTTACGACTAGCGGGAACGGCCGGGGAGCTGTTTTTT. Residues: CASSLRLAGTAGELFF.

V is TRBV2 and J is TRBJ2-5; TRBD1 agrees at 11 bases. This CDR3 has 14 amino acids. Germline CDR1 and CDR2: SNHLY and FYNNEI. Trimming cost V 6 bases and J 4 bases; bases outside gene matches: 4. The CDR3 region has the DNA TGTGCCAGCAGGGACAGGGGGCAGGGAGAGACCCAGTACTTC. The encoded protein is CASRDRGQGETQYF.

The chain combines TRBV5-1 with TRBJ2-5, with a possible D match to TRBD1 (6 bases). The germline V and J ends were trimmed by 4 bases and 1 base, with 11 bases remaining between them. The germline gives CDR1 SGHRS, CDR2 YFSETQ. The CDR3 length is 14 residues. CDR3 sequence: CASSVTGPQETQYF. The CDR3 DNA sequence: TGCGCCAGCAGCGTGACAGGCCCCCAAGAGACCCAGTACTTC. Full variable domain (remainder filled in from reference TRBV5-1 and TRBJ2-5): KAGVTQTPRYLIKTRGQQVTLSCSPISGHRSVSWYQQTPGQGLQFLFEYFSETQRNKGNFPGRFSGRQFSNSRSEMNVSTLELGDSALYLCASSVTGPQETQYFGPGTRLLVL.

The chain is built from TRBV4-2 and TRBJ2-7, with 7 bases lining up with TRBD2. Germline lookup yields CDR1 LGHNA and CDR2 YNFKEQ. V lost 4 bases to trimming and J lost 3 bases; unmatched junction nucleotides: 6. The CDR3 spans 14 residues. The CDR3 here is CASSRSGTIYEQYF. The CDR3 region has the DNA TGTGCCAGCAGCCGGAGCGGGACCATCTACGAGCAGTACTTC.

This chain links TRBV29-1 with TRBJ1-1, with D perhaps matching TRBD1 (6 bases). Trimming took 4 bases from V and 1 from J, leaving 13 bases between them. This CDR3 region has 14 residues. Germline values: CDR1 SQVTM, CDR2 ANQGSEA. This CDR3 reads CSVAPGHENTEAFF. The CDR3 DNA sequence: TGCAGCGTTGCCCCGGGACACGAGAACACTGAAGCTTTCTTT.

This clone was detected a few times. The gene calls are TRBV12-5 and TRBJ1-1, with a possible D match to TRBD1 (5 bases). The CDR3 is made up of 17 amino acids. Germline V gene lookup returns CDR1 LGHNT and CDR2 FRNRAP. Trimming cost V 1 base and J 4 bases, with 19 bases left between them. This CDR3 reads CASGLGQGANLGTEAFF. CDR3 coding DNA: TGTGCTAGTGGTTTGGGTCAGGGTGCTAATCTAGGCACTGAAGCTTTCTTT.

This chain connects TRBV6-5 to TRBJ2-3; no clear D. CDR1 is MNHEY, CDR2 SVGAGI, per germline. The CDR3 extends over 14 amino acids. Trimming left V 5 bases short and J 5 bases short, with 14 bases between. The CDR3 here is CASSMDLEGDTQYF. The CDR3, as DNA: TGTGCCAGCAGTATGGATCTAGAAGGAGATACGCAGTATTTT.